This T cell receptor (beta chain) emerged from a study of blood T cells in healthy people across ages. The V end lost 2 bases, the J end lost 7 bases, and 9 bases lay between the germline ends. CDR3 length: 12 amino acids. About this clonotype: What it binds is unknown.

Study observations and caveats: What prevented conclusive comparison of naive and antigen-experienced cells was that PBMCs were unsorted.

Using a J-beta primer mix together with a sample-barcoded 5' primer, a second PCR was run for roughly 6 to 12 cycles. TCRdb reprocessed the 5' RACE reads via MiXCR and lists one record per CDR3 protein. The sample contains around 800,000 distinct CDR3 sequences, 50% to 65% of which appear only once. V and J are TRBV12-3 or TRBV12-4 and TRBJ2-7; maybe TRBD2 (6 bases). The clonotype was recovered from a man older than 75 in good health. The sample taken for sequencing was blood. The CDR3, as DNA: TGTGCCAGCAGTTTATCAGGGAGGGAGCAGTACTTC. This sequence encodes CASSLSGREQYF.